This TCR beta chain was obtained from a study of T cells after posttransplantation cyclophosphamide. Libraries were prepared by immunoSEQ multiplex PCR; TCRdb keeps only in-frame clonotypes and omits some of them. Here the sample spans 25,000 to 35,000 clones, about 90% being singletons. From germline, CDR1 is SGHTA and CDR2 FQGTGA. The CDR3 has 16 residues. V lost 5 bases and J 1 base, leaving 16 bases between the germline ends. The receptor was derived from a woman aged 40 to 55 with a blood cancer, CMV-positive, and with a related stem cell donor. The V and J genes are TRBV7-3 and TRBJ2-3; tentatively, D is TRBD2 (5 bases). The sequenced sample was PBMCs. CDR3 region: CASSPLISVRTDTQYF. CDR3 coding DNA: TGTGCCAGCAGCCCCTTAATTAGCGTTCGCACAGATACGCAGTATTTT. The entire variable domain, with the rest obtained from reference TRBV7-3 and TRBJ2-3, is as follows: GAGVSQTPSNKVTEKGKYVELRCDPISGHTALYWYRQSLGQGPEFLIYFQGTGAADDSGLPNDRFFAVRPEGSVSTLKIQRTERGDSAVYLCASSPLISVRTDTQYFGPGTRLTVL.